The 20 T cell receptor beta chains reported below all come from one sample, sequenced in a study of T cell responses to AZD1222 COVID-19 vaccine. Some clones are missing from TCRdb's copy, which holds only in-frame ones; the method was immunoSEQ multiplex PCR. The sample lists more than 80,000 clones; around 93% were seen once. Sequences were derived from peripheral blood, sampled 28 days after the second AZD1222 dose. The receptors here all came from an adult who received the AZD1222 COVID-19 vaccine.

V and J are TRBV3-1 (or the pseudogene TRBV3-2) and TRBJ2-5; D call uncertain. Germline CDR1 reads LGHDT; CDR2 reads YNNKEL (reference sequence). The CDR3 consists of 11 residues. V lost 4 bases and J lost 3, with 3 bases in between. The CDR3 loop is CASSREETQYF. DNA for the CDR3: TGTGCCAGCAGCCGAGAAGAGACCCAGTACTTC.

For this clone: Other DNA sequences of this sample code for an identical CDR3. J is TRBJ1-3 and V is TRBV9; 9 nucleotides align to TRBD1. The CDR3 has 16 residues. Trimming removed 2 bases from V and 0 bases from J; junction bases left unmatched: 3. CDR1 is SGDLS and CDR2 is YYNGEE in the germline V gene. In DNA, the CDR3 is TGTGCCAGCAGCGTGGGGACAGGGATCTCTGGAAACACCATATATTTT. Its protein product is CASSVGTGISGNTIYF.

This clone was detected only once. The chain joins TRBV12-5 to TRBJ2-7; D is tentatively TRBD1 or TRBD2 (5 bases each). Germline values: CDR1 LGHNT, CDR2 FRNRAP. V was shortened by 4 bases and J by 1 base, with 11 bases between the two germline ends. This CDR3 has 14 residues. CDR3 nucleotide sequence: TGTGCTAGTGGTTCCGGGGACGATTCCTACGAGCAGTACTTC. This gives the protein CASGSGDDSYEQYF.

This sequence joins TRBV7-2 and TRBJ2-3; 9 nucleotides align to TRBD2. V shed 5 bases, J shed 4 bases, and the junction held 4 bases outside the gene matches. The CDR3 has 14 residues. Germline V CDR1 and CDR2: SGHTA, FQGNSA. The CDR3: CASSRSGSPDTQYF. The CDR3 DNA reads TGTGCCAGCAGCCGTAGCGGGAGCCCAGATACGCAGTATTTT.

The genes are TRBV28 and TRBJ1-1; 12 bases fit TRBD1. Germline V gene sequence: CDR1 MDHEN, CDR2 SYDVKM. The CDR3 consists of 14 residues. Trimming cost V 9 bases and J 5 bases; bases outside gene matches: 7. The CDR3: CASGDRGLVTEAFF. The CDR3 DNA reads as TGTGCCAGTGGGGACAGGGGGCTGGTGACTGAAGCTTTCTTT.

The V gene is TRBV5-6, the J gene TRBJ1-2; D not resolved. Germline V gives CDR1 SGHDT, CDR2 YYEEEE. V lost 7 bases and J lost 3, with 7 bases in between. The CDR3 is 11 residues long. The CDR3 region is CASRSYYGYTF. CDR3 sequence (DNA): TGTGCCAGCCGGAGTTACTATGGCTACACCTTC.

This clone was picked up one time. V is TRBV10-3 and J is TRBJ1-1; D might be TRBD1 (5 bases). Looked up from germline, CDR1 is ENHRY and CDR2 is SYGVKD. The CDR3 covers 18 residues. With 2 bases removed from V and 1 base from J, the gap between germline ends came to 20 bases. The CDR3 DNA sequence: TGTGCCATCAGTGAGGCGAGGTCTCTCAGGGAAAGGAACACTGAAGCTTTCTTT. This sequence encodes CAISEARSLRERNTEAFF.

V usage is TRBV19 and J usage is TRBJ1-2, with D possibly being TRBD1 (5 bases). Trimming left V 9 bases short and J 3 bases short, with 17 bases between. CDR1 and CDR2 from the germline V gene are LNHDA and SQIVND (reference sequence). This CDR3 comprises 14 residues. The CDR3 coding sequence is TGTGCCAGCCGGACACCGGCCATGGACTATGGCTACACCTTC. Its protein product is CASRTPAMDYGYTF.

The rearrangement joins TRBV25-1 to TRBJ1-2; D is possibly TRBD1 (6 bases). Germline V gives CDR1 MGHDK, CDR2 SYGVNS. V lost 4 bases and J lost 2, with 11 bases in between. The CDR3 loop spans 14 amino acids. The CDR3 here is CASSGAGANYGYTF. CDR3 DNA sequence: TGTGCCAGCAGTGGAGCGGGGGCGAACTATGGCTACACCTTC.

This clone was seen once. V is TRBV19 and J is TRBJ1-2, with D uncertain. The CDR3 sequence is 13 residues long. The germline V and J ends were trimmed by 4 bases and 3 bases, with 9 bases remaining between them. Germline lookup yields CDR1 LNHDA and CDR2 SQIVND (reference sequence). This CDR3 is CASSTSRYYGYTF. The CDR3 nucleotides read TGTGCCAGTAGTACCAGCAGGTACTATGGCTACACCTTC.

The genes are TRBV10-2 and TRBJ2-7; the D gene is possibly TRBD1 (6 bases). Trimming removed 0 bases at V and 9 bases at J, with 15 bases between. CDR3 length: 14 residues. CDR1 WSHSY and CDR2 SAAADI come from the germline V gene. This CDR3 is CASSESGAVGGQYF. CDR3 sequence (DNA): TGCGCCAGCAGTGAGTCGGGCGCCGTAGGGGGGCAGTACTTC.

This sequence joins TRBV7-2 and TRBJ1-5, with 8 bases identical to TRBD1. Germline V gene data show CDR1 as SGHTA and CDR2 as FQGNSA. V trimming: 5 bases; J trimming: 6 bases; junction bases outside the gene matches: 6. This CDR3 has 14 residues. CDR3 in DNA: TGTGCCAGCAGCCGGGGACAGGAGGGTCAGCCCCAGCATTTT. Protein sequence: CASSRGQEGQPQHF.

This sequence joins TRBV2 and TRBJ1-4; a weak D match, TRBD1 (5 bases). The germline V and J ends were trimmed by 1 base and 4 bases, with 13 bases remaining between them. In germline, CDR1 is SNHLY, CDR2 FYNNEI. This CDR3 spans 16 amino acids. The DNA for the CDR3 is TGTGCCAGCAGTGAAGGTCGGGGCCGGATTAATGAAAAACTGTTTTTT. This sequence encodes CASSEGRGRINEKLFF.

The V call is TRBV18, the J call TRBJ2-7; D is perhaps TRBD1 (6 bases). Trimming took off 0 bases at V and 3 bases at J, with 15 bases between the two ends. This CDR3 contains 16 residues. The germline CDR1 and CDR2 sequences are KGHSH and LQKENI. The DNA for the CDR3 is TGTGCCAGCTCACCACCGAATCGACAGGCGAGCTACGAGCAGTACTTC. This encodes CASSPPNRQASYEQYF.

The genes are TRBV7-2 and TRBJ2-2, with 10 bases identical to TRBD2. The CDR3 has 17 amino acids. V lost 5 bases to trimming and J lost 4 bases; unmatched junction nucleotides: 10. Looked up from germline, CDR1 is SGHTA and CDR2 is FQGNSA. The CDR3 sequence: CASSLPGLAVLTGELFF. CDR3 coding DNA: TGTGCCAGCAGCCTACCCGGACTAGCGGTACTCACCGGGGAGCTGTTTTTT.

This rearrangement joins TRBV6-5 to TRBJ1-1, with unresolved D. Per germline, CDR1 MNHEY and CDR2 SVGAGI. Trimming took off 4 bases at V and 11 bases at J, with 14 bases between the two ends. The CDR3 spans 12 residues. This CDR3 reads CASSSRGDGAFF. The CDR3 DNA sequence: TGTGCCAGCAGTTCCCGGGGAGATGGCGCTTTCTTT.

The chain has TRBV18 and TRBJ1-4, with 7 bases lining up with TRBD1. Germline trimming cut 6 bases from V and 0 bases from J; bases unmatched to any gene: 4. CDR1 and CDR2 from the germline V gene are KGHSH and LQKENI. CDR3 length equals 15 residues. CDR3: CASSPQGATNEKLFF. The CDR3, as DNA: TGTGCCAGCTCCCCGCAGGGGGCAACTAATGAAAAACTGTTTTTT.

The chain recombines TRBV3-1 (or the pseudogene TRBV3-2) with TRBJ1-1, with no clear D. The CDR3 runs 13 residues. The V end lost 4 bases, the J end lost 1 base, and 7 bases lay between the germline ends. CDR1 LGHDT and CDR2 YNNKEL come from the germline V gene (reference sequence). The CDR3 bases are TGTGCCAGCAGCCCCCGGGCGAACACTGAAGCTTTCTTT. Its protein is CASSPRANTEAFF.

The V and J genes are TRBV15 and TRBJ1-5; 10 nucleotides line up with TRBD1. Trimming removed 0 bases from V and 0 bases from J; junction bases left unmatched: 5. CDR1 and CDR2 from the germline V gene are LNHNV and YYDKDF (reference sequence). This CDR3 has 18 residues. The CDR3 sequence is CATSREPGQGTSNQPQHF. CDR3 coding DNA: TGTGCCACCAGCAGAGAGCCGGGACAGGGGACTAGCAATCAGCCCCAGCATTTT.

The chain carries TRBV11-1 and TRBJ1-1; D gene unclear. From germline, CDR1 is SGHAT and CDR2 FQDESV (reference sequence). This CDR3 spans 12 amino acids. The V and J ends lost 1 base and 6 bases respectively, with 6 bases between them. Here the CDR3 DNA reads TGTGCCAGCAGCTTAGATTTCTCTGAAGCTTTCTTT. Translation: CASSLDFSEAFF.